This T cell receptor beta chain was captured by sequencing in a study of blood T cell repertoires in COVID-19. Whole-study context: Researchers got acute and convalescent COVID-19 samples from the United States, Italy and Spain. Nucleic acid was either cDNA or gDNA, and it came from T cells, B-cell-depleted T cells, or PBMCs.

Losses at the gene ends were 3 bases for V and 3 bases for J; bases not matched to a gene: 8. The CDR3 covers 16 residues. Germline lookup yields CDR1 LGHNA and CDR2 YNFKEQ. Produced via immunoSEQ multiplex PCR; TCRdb's table is partial and in-frame only. The sample consists of a few hundred thousand clones, 80% to 90% of them appearing once. Across under 25 US areas, participants ranged in age from about 18 to 90 years. Cohort assignment relied on participant-reported clinical history. The chain is built from TRBV4-2 and TRBJ1-5; 7 nucleotides line up with TRBD1. The clonotype was recovered from a man aged 35-49 years who had recovered from COVID-19. Sequences were obtained from PBMCs or T cells enriched from blood (not recorded which). In DNA form, the CDR3 reads TGTGCCAGCAGCCACGTCACCGGGACAGTCAATCAGCCCCAGCATTTT. This codes for CASSHVTGTVNQPQHF.